The 21 T cell receptor beta chains in this list originate from one sample, sequenced in a study of T cell responses to AZD1222 COVID-19 vaccine. The protocol was immunoSEQ multiplex PCR, while the TCRdb copy is restricted to in-frame clones and leaves out a portion. Among some 150,000 clones listed, 92% were seen once. The sample in question was peripheral blood, obtained on day 0 of AZD1222 vaccination. The receptors were sampled from an adult in good health.

This chain uses TRBV12-3 or TRBV12-4 with TRBJ1-2, with D unresolved. V was trimmed by 2 bases and J by 6 bases, leaving 7 bases between them. The CDR3 is 12 residues long. The chain's CDR3 is CASSLWGDGYTF. The CDR3 DNA reads TGTGCCAGCAGTTTATGGGGAGATGGCTACACCTTC.

The chain employs TRBV19 and TRBJ2-7; D may be TRBD2 (6 bases). Trimming removed 5 bases at V and 3 bases at J, with 11 bases between. Per germline, CDR1 LNHDA and CDR2 SQIVND (reference sequence). The CDR3 covers 13 residues. CDR3 protein: CASSAAGGYEQYF. CDR3 sequence (DNA): TGTGCCAGTAGTGCCGCCGGGGGCTACGAGCAGTACTTC.

V gene TRBV11-2 combines with J gene TRBJ2-7, with a possible D match to TRBD1 (6 bases). Per the germline V gene, CDR1 is SGHAT and CDR2 is FQNNGV. The V and J ends lost 5 bases and 3 bases respectively, with 17 bases between them. The CDR3 length is 15 residues. CDR3 nucleotides: TGTGCCAGCAGCCCAGTCTCCGGGACATACTACGAGCAGTACTTC. Protein sequence: CASSPVSGTYYEQYF. The full variable domain, rest sourced from reference TRBV11-2 and TRBJ2-7, is EAGVAQSPRYKIIEKRQSVAFWCNPISGHATLYWYQQILGQGPKLLIQFQNNGVVDDSQLPKDRFSAERLKGVDSTLKIQPAKLEDSAVYLCASSPVSGTYYEQYFGPGTRLTVT.

The J gene is TRBJ1-5, the V gene TRBV19, with D maybe TRBD1 (5 bases). The germline gives CDR1 LNHDA, CDR2 SQIVND (reference sequence). With 10 bases removed from V and 6 bases from J, the gap between germline ends came to 19 bases. CDR3 size: 14 residues. The CDR3 DNA is TGTGCCACCAAAAACCGGGACTCGGCTCAGCCCCAGCATTTT. Translation: CATKNRDSAQPQHF.

The rearrangement uses TRBV24-1 and TRBJ2-5; D remains ambiguous. Trimming cost V 5 bases and J 5 bases, with 11 bases left between them. CDR3 length: 13 residues. Germline V gene data show CDR1 as KGHDR and CDR2 as SFDVKD. The CDR3 loop is CATSGLSGETQYF. The DNA of the CDR3 is TGTGCCACCAGTGGACTGTCCGGGGAGACCCAGTACTTC.

The chain carries TRBV18 and TRBJ1-2; D is unclear. Per the germline V gene, CDR1 is KGHSH and CDR2 is LQKENI. The V and J ends lost 5 bases and 4 bases respectively, with 17 bases between them. The CDR3 is made up of 15 amino acids. In DNA, the CDR3 is TGTGCCAGCTCATCGCCGGTGGTGTTAGGCTATGGCTACACCTTC. This encodes CASSSPVVLGYGYTF.

This chain joins TRBV10-3 and TRBJ1-5; 8 bases agree with TRBD1. V shed 5 bases and J 5 bases; nucleotides not matched to a gene: 11. The CDR3 loop spans 16 amino acids. In germline, CDR1 is ENHRY, CDR2 SYGVKD. CDR3 in amino acids: CAISPNRDRSHQPQHF. DNA of the CDR3: TGTGCCATCAGTCCAAACCGGGACAGGAGTCATCAGCCCCAGCATTTT.

Here the CDR3 DNA reads TGTGCCAGCAGCCAGAGGGGGCTTGAAGCTTTCTTT. Translation gives CASSQRGLEAFF. This rearrangement joins TRBV4-2 to TRBJ1-1, with 7 bases aligning to TRBD1. Germline CDR1 LGHNA, CDR2 YNFKEQ. The CDR3 extends over 12 amino acids. After removal of 3 bases from V and 7 bases from J, the junction contained 2 bases not matched to a gene.

This chain links TRBV5-4 with TRBJ2-2; a weak D match, TRBD2 (5 bases). The ends were cut back, 2 bases at V and 4 bases at J, with 18 bases in the middle. This CDR3 comprises 17 residues. Germline V gene data show CDR1 as SGHNT and CDR2 as YYREEE (reference sequence). CDR3: CASSFPLGPRGTGELFF. The CDR3 DNA reads TGTGCCAGCAGCTTTCCACTAGGCCCCCGAGGCACCGGGGAGCTGTTTTTT. The full variable domain, with the rest looked up from reference TRBV5-4 and TRBJ2-2, is ETGVTQSPTHLIKTRGQQVTLRCSSQSGHNTVSWYQQALGQGPQFIFQYYREEENGRGNFPPRFSGLQFPNYSSELNVNALELDDSALYLCASSFPLGPRGTGELFFGEGSRLTVL.

The J gene is TRBJ1-1, the V gene TRBV18; D uncertain. The CDR3 length is 12 residues. Germline CDR1 is KGHSH and CDR2 is LQKENI. Trimming removed 3 bases from V and 8 bases from J, with 10 bases in between. The CDR3 DNA is TGTGCCAGCTCACCCGACGTCACGGAAGCTTTCTTT. The encoded protein is CASSPDVTEAFF.

The chain uses TRBV14 and TRBJ1-2, with 8 nucleotides matching TRBD1. Unmatched junction bases numbered 6, after V lost 6 bases and J lost 6 bases. The CDR3 covers 13 residues. CDR1 and CDR2 (germline): SGHDN, FVKESK. Here the CDR3 DNA reads TGTGCCAGCAGGTCGACAGGGGTGGATGGCTACACCTTC. Its protein is CASRSTGVDGYTF. The entire variable domain, with the rest obtained from reference TRBV14 and TRBJ1-2, is as follows: EAGVTQFPSHSVIEKGQTVTLRCDPISGHDNLYWYRRVMGKEIKFLLHFVKESKQDESGMPNNRFLAERTGGTYSTLKVQPAELEDSGVYFCASRSTGVDGYTFGSGTRLTVV.

The V call is TRBV6-5, the J call TRBJ1-5; D gene unclear. The CDR3 contains 13 residues. The V end was cut by 3 bases, the J end by 7 bases, with 10 bases between. Looked up from germline, CDR1 is MNHEY and CDR2 is SVGAGI. The CDR3 is CASSYAREQPQHF. The CDR3 DNA follows: TGTGCCAGCAGTTATGCCAGAGAACAGCCCCAGCATTTT.

This chain links TRBV28 with TRBJ1-1; tentatively, D is TRBD1 (6 bases). This CDR3 comprises 13 residues. The germline gives CDR1 MDHEN, CDR2 SYDVKM. V was shortened by 5 bases and J by 5 bases, with 12 bases between the two germline ends. CDR3 sequence (DNA): TGTGCCAGCAGTCTGGGGGCGCGGACTGAAGCTTTCTTT. It codes for CASSLGARTEAFF.

The J gene is TRBJ2-1, the V gene TRBV3-1 (or the pseudogene TRBV3-2), with 10 bases identical to TRBD2. The CDR3 extends over 12 amino acids. Germline CDR1 LGHDT, CDR2 YNNKEL (reference sequence). The V segment lost 3 bases and the J segment 12 bases; nucleotides outside the gene matches: 2. In nucleotides, the CDR3 is TGTGCCAGCAGCCACCGACTAGCGGGGCAGTTCTTC. Translated: CASSHRLAGQFF.

The chain joins TRBV27 to TRBJ2-3; D gene uncertain. Trimming took 2 bases from V and 4 from J, leaving 7 bases between them. Per germline, CDR1 MNHEY and CDR2 SMNVEV (reference sequence). The CDR3 is 13 amino acids. The DNA of the CDR3 is TGTGCCAGCAGTTTAGGCTACGCAGATACGCAGTATTTT. Translated: CASSLGYADTQYF.

This clone has just one count. This chain uses TRBV28 with TRBJ1-1, with 11 bases lining up with TRBD1. Looked up from germline, CDR1 is MDHEN and CDR2 is SYDVKM. The length of the CDR3 is 16 residues. The J segment lost 5 bases and the V segment lost 4 bases, leaving 9 bases of the junction unmatched. This chain's CDR3 is CASSSPWTGGGTEAFF. For the CDR3, the DNA is TGTGCCAGCAGTTCCCCATGGACAGGGGGCGGGACTGAAGCTTTCTTT.

The V call is TRBV18, the J call TRBJ2-5, with D tentatively TRBD2 (5 bases). CDR3 length: 13 amino acids. The germline gives CDR1 KGHSH, CDR2 LQKENI. The V gene lost 3 bases and the J gene lost 5 bases, with 10 bases spanning the gap. The CDR3 region has the DNA TGTGCCAGCTCACCCGGACTGGGGGAGACCCAGTACTTC. Amino acid sequence: CASSPGLGETQYF.

The gene calls are TRBV5-1 and TRBJ1-5, with TRBD1 as a possible D gene (6 bases). Trimming left V 1 base short and J 3 bases short, with 8 bases between. Per germline, CDR1 SGHRS and CDR2 YFSETQ. This CDR3 is 14 amino acids long. The CDR3 spells CASSLRGDNQPQHF. As DNA, the CDR3 is TGCGCCAGCAGCTTGAGGGGGGACAATCAGCCCCAGCATTTT.

Worth noting for this clone: The junction shows a germline mismatch at one end, possibly a read error. DNA for the CDR3: TGTGCCAGCAGGGAAGGAAAGCAACTGTGGGAAAAACTGTTTTTT. Its protein is CASREGKQLWEKLFF. The chain recombines TRBV6-1 with TRBJ1-4, with D hard to call. This CDR3 has 15 residues. Germline CDR1 reads MNHNS; CDR2 reads SASEGT.

V is TRBV7-2 and J is TRBJ1-2, with 7 bases lining up with TRBD1. From germline, CDR1 is SGHTA and CDR2 FQGNSA. The CDR3 sequence is 13 residues long. V lost 3 bases to trimming and J lost 3 bases; unmatched junction nucleotides: 1. CDR3: CASSLGQYYGYTF. CDR3 DNA sequence: TGTGCCAGCAGCTTGGGACAGTACTATGGCTACACCTTC.

The rearrangement links TRBV4-2 to TRBJ2-3; no clear D. Germline loops: CDR1 LGHNA, CDR2 YNFKEQ. V lost 2 bases to trimming and J lost 2 bases, with 8 bases between them. The CDR3 extends over 14 amino acids. CDR3 amino acids: CASSQNVNTDTQYF. The DNA of the CDR3 is TGTGCCAGCAGCCAAAATGTGAACACAGATACGCAGTATTTT.